This T cell receptor (beta chain) appears in the sequencing data of a study of blood T cell repertoires in COVID-19. Study-wide background: Acute-phase and convalescent COVID-19 samples originated in the United States, Italy and Spain. Sample material is recorded as cDNA or gDNA derived from T cells, B-cell-depleted T cells, or PBMCs.

This clone was counted between two and nine times. In the original workflow: Amplified reference gene primers provided the basis for estimating nucleated cell counts. Clones were read by immunoSEQ multiplex PCR, and TCRdb kept only the in-frame ones, dropping some. V, J and clone size derive from that table, while D and trimming were established from the DNA sequence. The sample shows about 51,000 clones, approximately 86% of them seen only once. J was trimmed by 7 bases and V by 2 bases; bases with no gene match: 13. CDR3 length: 16 amino acids. Germline CDR1 LGHDT, CDR2 YNNKEL (reference sequence). Sequencing input: peripheral blood. The receptor was derived from a man at least 80 years old with active COVID-19. The chain is built from TRBV3-1 (or the pseudogene TRBV3-2) and TRBJ1-2; 7 nucleotides align to TRBD1. The CDR3 nucleotides are TGTGCCAGCAGCCAAAGGACAGGTCAATCAAGGGGTGGCTACACCTTC. It is translated as CASSQRTGQSRGGYTF.